These 22 T cell receptor beta chains share one sample of origin, sequenced in a study of T cell changes during pregnancy in multiple sclerosis. This table comes from immunoSEQ multiplex PCR, and its TCRdb copy is limited to in-frame clones, with some not included. This sample has over 75,000 clones, with roughly 92% found just once. This material consisted of peripheral blood, taken in the first trimester of pregnancy. Every receptor here comes from a female donor with multiple sclerosis, enrolled in a pregnancy study.

The chain joins TRBV5-1 to TRBJ2-2; TRBD1 matches 11 bases. The CDR3 extends over 16 amino acids. V lost 4 bases, J lost 8 bases, and 10 bases stayed unmatched. Germline values: CDR1 SGHRS, CDR2 YFSETQ. This chain's CDR3 is CASSISGQGVSGELFF. Written as DNA, the CDR3 is TGCGCCAGCAGCATATCGGGACAGGGGGTCTCTGGGGAGCTGTTTTTT.

The chain has TRBV27 and TRBJ2-1, with 7 bases that match TRBD2. V trimming: 6 bases; J trimming: 0 bases; junction bases outside the gene matches: 8. The CDR3 runs 16 residues. Looked up from germline, CDR1 is MNHEY and CDR2 is SMNVEV (reference sequence). For the CDR3, the DNA is TGTGCCAGCAGCCTAACAGCGGGGAGCTCCTACAATGAGCAGTTCTTC. This sequence encodes CASSLTAGSSYNEQFF.

The chain links TRBV28 to TRBJ1-2; no reliable D call. Germline V gives CDR1 MDHEN, CDR2 SYDVKM. This CDR3 spans 11 amino acids. The V and J ends lost 5 bases and 5 bases respectively, with 6 bases between them. The CDR3 spells CASSPQYGYTF. DNA for the CDR3: TGTGCCAGCAGTCCCCAATATGGCTACACCTTC.

V usage is TRBV5-6 and J usage is TRBJ1-4, with 7 bases fitting TRBD1. This CDR3 contains 13 residues. The germline gives CDR1 SGHDT, CDR2 YYEEEE. With 3 bases clipped from V and 8 bases from J, the junction kept 4 bases outside the gene matches. In nucleotides, the CDR3 is TGTGCCAGCAGCTACGGACAGGCGGAAAAACTGTTTTTT. It is translated as CASSYGQAEKLFF.

J is TRBJ2-2 and V is TRBV4-3; TRBD2 is a possible D gene (5 bases). Germline V CDR1 and CDR2: LGHNA, YSLEER. This CDR3 spans 14 amino acids. V was clipped by 0 bases and J by 3 bases, with 5 bases between them. CDR3 residues: CASSQEDYTGELFF. The CDR3 DNA sequence: TGCGCCAGCAGCCAAGAGGACTACACCGGGGAGCTGTTTTTT.

Note on this clone: At one of its ends the junction is not consistent with the germline gene, which may arise from a read error. The rearrangement uses TRBV7-7 and TRBJ2-7, with D maybe TRBD2 (6 bases). Germline loops: CDR1 SSHAT, CDR2 FNYEAQ (reference sequence). The CDR3 loop spans 15 amino acids. The CDR3 here is CASSQGLLGFYEQYF. The CDR3 region has the DNA TGTGCTAGCAGCCAGGGACTCCTCGGATTCTACGAGCAGTACTTC.

The chain uses TRBV19 and TRBJ2-7, with D perhaps matching TRBD1 (6 bases). This CDR3 contains 14 residues. With 10 bases removed from V and 2 bases from J, the gap between germline ends came to 18 bases. Germline CDR1 LNHDA, CDR2 SQIVND (reference sequence). For the CDR3, the DNA is TGTGCCACCCGATCTGAGGACAGAGCCTACGAGCAGTACTTC. This translates into CATRSEDRAYEQYF.

This chain links TRBV19 with TRBJ1-4; D is uncertain. The CDR3 runs to 10 residues. V gave up 8 bases and J gave up 7 bases, with 5 bases separating them. CDR1 is LNHDA and CDR2 is SQIVND in the germline V gene (reference sequence). CDR3 region: CASRGEKLFF. DNA for the CDR3: TGTGCCAGTCGAGGTGAAAAACTGTTTTTT.

The chain recombines TRBV7-9 with TRBJ2-7; D not certain. CDR3 length: 17 amino acids. Looked up from germline, CDR1 is SEHNR and CDR2 is FQNEAQ (reference sequence). Between the trimmed V and J ends, which lost 5 bases and 1 base, there was a span of 21 bases. Here the CDR3 reads CASSDISPVPKSYEQYF. The CDR3 region has the DNA TGTGCCAGCAGCGACATTTCCCCAGTTCCCAAATCCTACGAGCAGTACTTC.

V and J are TRBV9 and TRBJ2-3; TRBD2 agrees at 8 bases. In germline, CDR1 is SGDLS, CDR2 YYNGEE. The CDR3 has 16 amino acids. With 3 bases clipped from V and 4 bases from J, the junction kept 10 bases outside the gene matches. CDR3 region: CASSGPLAGTPDTQYF. CDR3 nucleotide sequence: TGTGCCAGCAGCGGCCCGTTAGCGGGAACCCCAGATACGCAGTATTTT.

This chain uses TRBV10-3 with TRBJ2-7; 8 positions agree with TRBD1. V shed 8 bases, J shed 4 bases, and the junction held 16 bases outside the gene matches. Germline-derived CDR1 and CDR2 are ENHRY and SYGVKD. The CDR3 length is 16 residues. The DNA for the CDR3 is TGTGCCATCGGGGGGTTTAAAGACAGGGGAGCTTACGAGCAGTACTTC. It translates to CAIGGFKDRGAYEQYF.

The rearrangement joins TRBV28 to TRBJ1-5; tentative D call: TRBD1 (5 bases). The germline CDR1 and CDR2 sequences are MDHEN and SYDVKM. The V gene lost 4 bases and the J gene lost 6 bases, with 19 bases spanning the gap. The CDR3 sequence is 16 residues long. The CDR3 region has the DNA TGTGCCAGCAGTTCCATTGGGCCAGGGAATATTCAGCCCCAGCATTTT. This gives the protein CASSSIGPGNIQPQHF. Drawing the rest from reference TRBV28 and TRBJ1-5, the complete variable domain is DVKVTQSSRYLVKRTGEKVFLECVQDMDHENMFWYRQDPGLGLRLIYFSYDVKMKEKGDIPEGYSVSREKKERFSLILESASTNQTSMYLCASSSIGPGNIQPQHFGDGTRLSIL.

The chain has TRBV4-3 and TRBJ2-1, with D maybe TRBD2 (6 bases). The length of the CDR3 is 12 residues. Per germline, CDR1 LGHNA and CDR2 YSLEER. The V end was cut by 4 bases, the J end by 9 bases, with 10 bases between. This chain's CDR3 is CASSPGGAEQFF. DNA of the CDR3: TGCGCCAGCAGCCCCGGAGGGGCTGAGCAGTTCTTC.

CDR3 sequence: CASSGRWSTGTGKAGNTIYF. The CDR3 DNA follows: TGTGCCAGCAGCGGGCGCTGGTCAACCGGGACAGGGAAGGCTGGAAACACCATATATTTT. The chain uses TRBV9 and TRBJ1-3; 9 bases agree with TRBD1. CDR1 and CDR2 from the germline V gene are SGDLS and YYNGEE. The CDR3 consists of 20 residues. J was trimmed by 2 bases and V by 3 bases; bases with no gene match: 18. Full variable domain (outside the CDR3, taken from reference TRBV9 and TRBJ1-3): DSGVTQTPKHLITATGQRVTLRCSPRSGDLSVYWYQQSLDQGLQFLIQYYNGEERAKGNILERFSAQQFPDLHSELNLSSLELGDSALYFCASSGRWSTGTGKAGNTIYFGEGSWLTVV.

This clone is a singleton in its sample. The chain carries TRBV20-1 and TRBJ2-5; D uncertain. This CDR3 has 11 residues. V was trimmed by 5 bases and J by 2 bases, leaving 6 bases between them. Germline V lookup: CDR1 DFQATT, CDR2 SNEGSKA (reference sequence). This chain's CDR3 is CSAGRQETQYF. The CDR3 coding sequence is TGCAGTGCTGGCCGTCAAGAGACCCAGTACTTC.

The chain joins TRBV27 to TRBJ1-4; TRBD1 matches 7 bases. The CDR3 has 18 residues. The germline V gene encodes CDR1 MNHEY and CDR2 SMNVEV (reference sequence). The V segment lost 3 bases and the J segment 6 bases; nucleotides outside the gene matches: 16. The CDR3 spells CASSFRLNRGDWYEKLFF. The CDR3 coding sequence is TGTGCCAGCAGTTTCCGCCTTAACAGGGGCGATTGGTATGAAAAACTGTTTTTT.

The V and J genes are TRBV6-5 and TRBJ2-7, with D possibly matching TRBD1 (6 bases). The germline V gene has CDR1 MNHEY and CDR2 SVGAGI. The CDR3 spans 13 residues. Trimming pared 6 bases from V and 6 bases from J, leaving 15 bases between. CDR3 sequence (DNA): TGTGCCAGCAGAAAAACAGGGTCAGGCGAGCAGTACTTC. Its protein product is CASRKTGSGEQYF.

The CDR3 DNA is TGTGCCAGCAGTCTCTACCGGGATACGGGAGAGCAGTACTTC. Translated: CASSLYRDTGEQYF. V usage is TRBV27 and J usage is TRBJ2-7, with D possibly TRBD2 on 5 matching bases. CDR1 MNHEY and CDR2 SMNVEV come from the germline V gene (reference sequence). CDR3 size: 14 residues. Deletions cut 5 bases from V and 7 bases from J, with 18 bases between.

The chain is built from TRBV28 and TRBJ2-2; D perhaps matches TRBD1 (6 bases). CDR3 length: 15 amino acids. CDR1 and CDR2 from the germline V gene are MDHEN and SYDVKM. Trimming shortened V by 6 bases and J by 1 base, and 12 bases separated the two germline ends. CDR3 DNA sequence: TGTGCCAGCAGCCGAGGACAGAGGAACACCGGGGAGCTGTTTTTT. Amino acids: CASSRGQRNTGELFF. The entire variable domain, with the rest obtained from reference TRBV28 and TRBJ2-2, is as follows: DVKVTQSSRYLVKRTGEKVFLECVQDMDHENMFWYRQDPGLGLRLIYFSYDVKMKEKGDIPEGYSVSREKKERFSLILESASTNQTSMYLCASSRGQRNTGELFFGEGSRLTVL.

The chain employs TRBV6-5 and TRBJ1-6; D unclear. The CDR3 has 13 amino acids. Germline values: CDR1 MNHEY, CDR2 SVGAGI. Trimming removed 5 bases at V and 14 bases at J, with 16 bases between. The CDR3 sequence is CASSSGLVTALHF. In DNA form, the CDR3 reads TGTGCCAGCAGTAGCGGATTGGTAACAGCCCTCCACTTT.

V usage is TRBV29-1 and J usage is TRBJ1-2; D is uncertain. V was pared by 3 bases and J by 1 base, with 6 bases between. The CDR3 consists of 12 residues. Germline loops: CDR1 SQVTM, CDR2 ANQGSEA. Here the CDR3 DNA reads TGCAGCGTTGATTCCAGTAACTATGGCTACACCTTC. Residues: CSVDSSNYGYTF.

Points on this clone: Its ends do not fully match the called genes, so a read error is possible. The V gene is TRBV7-7, the J gene TRBJ2-1; 8 nucleotides line up with TRBD2. The CDR3 sequence is 16 residues long. Germline CDR1 and CDR2: SSHAT and FNYEAQ (reference sequence). DNA for the CDR3: TGTGCTAGCAGCCCCCCGGCGGGAGGTCCCTACAATGAGCAGTTCTTC. Translated, it gives CASSPPAGGPYNEQFF.